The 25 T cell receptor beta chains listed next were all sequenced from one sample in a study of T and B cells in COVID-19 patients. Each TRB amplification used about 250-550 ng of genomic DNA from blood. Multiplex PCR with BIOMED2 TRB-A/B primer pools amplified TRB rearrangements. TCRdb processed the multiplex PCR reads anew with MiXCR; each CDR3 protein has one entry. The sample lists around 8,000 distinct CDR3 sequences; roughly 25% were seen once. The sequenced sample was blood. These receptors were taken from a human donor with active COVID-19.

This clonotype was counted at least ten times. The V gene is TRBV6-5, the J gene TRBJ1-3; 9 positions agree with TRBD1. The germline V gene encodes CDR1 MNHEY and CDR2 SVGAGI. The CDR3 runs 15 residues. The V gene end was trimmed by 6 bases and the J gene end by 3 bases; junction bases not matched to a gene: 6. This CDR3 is CASRDDRGFGNTIYF. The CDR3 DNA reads TGTGCCAGCAGGGACGACAGGGGGTTTGGAAACACCATATATTTT.

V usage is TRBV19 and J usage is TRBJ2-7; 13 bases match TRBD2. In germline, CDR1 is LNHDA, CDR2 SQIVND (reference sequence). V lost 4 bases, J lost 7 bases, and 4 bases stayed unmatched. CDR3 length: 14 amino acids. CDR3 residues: CASSTGLAGEEQYF. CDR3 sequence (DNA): TGTGCCAGTAGTACAGGACTAGCGGGAGAGGAGCAGTACTTC. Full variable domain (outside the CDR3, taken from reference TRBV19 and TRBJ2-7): DGGITQSPKYLFRKEGQNVTLSCEQNLNHDAMYWYRQDPGQGLRLIYYSQIVNDFQKGDIAEGYSVSREKKESFPLTVTSAQKNPTAFYLCASSTGLAGEEQYFGPGTRLTVT.

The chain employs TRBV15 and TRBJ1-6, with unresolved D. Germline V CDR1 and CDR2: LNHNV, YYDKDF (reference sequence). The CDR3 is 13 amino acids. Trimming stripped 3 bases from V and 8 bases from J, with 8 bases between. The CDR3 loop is CATSSYGDSPLHF. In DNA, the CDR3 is TGTGCCACCAGCAGTTACGGCGATTCACCCCTCCACTTT.

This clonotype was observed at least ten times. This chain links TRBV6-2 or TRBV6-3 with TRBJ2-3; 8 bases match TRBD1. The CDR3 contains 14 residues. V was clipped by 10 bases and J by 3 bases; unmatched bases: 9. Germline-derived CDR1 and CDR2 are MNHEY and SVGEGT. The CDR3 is CATADRVGTDTQYF. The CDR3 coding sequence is TGTGCCACCGCGGACAGGGTGGGGACAGATACGCAGTATTTT.

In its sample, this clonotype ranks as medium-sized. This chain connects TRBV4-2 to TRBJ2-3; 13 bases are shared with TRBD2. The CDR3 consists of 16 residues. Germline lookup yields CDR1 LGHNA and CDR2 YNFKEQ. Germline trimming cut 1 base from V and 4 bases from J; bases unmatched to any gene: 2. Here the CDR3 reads CASSQGLAGGPDTQYF. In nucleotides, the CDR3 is TGTGCCAGCAGCCAAGGACTAGCGGGGGGCCCAGATACGCAGTATTTT.

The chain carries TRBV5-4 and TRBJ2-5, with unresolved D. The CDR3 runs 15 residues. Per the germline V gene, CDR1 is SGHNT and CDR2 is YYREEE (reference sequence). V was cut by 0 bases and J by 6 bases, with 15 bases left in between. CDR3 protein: CASSLVAEPKKTQYF. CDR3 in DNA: TGTGCCAGCAGCTTGGTGGCAGAACCTAAGAAGACCCAGTACTTC.

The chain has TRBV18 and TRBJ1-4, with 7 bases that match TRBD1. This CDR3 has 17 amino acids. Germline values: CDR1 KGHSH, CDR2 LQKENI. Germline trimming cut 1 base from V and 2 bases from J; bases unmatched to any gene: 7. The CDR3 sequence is CASSPQIPQGTNEKLFF. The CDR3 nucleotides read TGTGCCAGCTCACCACAAATACCACAGGGGACTAATGAAAAACTGTTTTTT.

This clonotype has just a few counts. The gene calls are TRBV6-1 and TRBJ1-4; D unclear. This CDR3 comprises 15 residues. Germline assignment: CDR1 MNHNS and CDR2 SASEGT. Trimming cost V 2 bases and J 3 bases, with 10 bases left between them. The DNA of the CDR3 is TGTGCCAGCAGTGAATTGTCGGCGGCTAATGAAAAACTGTTTTTT. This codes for CASSELSAANEKLFF.

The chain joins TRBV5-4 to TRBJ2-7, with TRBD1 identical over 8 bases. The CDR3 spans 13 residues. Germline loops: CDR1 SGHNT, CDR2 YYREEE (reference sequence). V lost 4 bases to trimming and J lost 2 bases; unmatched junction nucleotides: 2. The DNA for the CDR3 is TGTGCCAGCAGCCTGGACAGGGCCTACGAGCAGTACTTC. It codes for CASSLDRAYEQYF.

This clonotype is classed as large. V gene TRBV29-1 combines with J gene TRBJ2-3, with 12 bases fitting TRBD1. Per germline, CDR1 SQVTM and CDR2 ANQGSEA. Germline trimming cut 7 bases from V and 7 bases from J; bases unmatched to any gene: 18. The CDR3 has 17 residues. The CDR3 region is CSGSGGTGQGAPYTQYF. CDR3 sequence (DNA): TGCAGCGGCTCAGGAGGGACGGGACAGGGGGCTCCTTATACGCAGTATTTT.

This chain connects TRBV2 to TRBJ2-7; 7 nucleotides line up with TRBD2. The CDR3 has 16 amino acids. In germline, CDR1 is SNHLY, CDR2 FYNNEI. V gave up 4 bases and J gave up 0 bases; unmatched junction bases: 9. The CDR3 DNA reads TGTGCCAGCAGTGTTGGTGGAGCGGGAACCTCCTACGAGCAGTACTTC. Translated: CASSVGGAGTSYEQYF. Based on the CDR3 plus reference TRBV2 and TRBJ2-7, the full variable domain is EPEVTQTPSHQVTQMGQEVILRCVPISNHLYFYWYRQILGQKVEFLVSFYNNEISEKSEIFDDQFSVERPDGSNFTLKIRSTKLEDSAMYFCASSVGGAGTSYEQYFGPGTRLTVT.

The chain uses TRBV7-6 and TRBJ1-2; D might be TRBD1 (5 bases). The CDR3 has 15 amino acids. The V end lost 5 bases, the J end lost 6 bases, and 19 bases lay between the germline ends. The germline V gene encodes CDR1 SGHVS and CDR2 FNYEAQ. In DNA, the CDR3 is TGTGCCAGCAGCCTCGTTAGGGACCGAGGGCATGGCTACACCTTC. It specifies CASSLVRDRGHGYTF.

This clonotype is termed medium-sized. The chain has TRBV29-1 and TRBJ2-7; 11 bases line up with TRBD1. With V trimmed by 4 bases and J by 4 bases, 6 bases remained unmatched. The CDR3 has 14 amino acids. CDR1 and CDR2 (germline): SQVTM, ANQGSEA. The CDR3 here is CSVGRDRGIYEQYF. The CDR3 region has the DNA TGCAGCGTTGGTCGGGACAGGGGGATTTACGAGCAGTACTTC.

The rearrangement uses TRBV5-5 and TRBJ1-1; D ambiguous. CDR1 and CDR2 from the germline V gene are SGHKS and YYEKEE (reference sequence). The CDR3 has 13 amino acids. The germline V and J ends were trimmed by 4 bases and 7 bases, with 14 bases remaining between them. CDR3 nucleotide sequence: TGTGCCAGCAGCCTTGTCATGGAGTTTGAAGCTTTCTTT. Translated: CASSLVMEFEAFF.

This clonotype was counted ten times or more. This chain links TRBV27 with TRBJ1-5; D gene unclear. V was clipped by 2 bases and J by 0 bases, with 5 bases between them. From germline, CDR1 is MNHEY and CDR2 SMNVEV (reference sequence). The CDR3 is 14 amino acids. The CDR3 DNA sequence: TGTGCCAGCAGTTTACAGGTTAGCAATCAGCCCCAGCATTTT. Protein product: CASSLQVSNQPQHF.

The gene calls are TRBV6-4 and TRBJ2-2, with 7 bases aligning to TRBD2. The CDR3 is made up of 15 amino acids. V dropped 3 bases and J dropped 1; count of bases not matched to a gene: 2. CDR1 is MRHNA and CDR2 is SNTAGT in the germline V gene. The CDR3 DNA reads TGTGCCAGCAGTGAAATAGCGGGGAACACCGGGGAGCTGTTTTTT. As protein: CASSEIAGNTGELFF.

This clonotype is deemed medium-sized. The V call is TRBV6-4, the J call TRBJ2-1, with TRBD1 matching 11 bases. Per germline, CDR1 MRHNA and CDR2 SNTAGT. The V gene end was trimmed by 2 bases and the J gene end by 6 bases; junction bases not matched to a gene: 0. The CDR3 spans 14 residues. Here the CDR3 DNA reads TGTGCCAGCAGTGACGGGACAGGGGGCAATGAGCAGTTCTTC. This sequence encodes CASSDGTGGNEQFF.

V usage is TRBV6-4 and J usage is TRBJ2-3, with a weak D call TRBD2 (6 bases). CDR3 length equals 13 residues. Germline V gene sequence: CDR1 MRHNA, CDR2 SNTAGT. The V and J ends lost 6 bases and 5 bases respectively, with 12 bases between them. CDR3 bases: TGTGCCAGCAGCGTGGAGGGAAGAGATACGCAGTATTTT. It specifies CASSVEGRDTQYF.

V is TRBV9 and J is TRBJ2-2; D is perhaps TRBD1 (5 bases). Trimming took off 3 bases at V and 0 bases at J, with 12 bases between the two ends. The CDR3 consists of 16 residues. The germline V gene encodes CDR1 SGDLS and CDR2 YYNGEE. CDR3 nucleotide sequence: TGTGCCAGCAGCGCTAGGGGCACTACGAACACCGGGGAGCTGTTTTTT. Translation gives CASSARGTTNTGELFF. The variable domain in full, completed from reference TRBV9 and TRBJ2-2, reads DSGVTQTPKHLITATGQRVTLRCSPRSGDLSVYWYQQSLDQGLQFLIQYYNGEERAKGNILERFSAQQFPDLHSELNLSSLELGDSALYFCASSARGTTNTGELFFGEGSRLTVL.

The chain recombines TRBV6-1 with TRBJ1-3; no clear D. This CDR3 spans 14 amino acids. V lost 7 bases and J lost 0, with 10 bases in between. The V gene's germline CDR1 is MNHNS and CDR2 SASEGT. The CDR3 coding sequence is TGTGCCAGCATGAAAGTGAGCTCTGGAAACACCATATATTTT. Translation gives CASMKVSSGNTIYF.

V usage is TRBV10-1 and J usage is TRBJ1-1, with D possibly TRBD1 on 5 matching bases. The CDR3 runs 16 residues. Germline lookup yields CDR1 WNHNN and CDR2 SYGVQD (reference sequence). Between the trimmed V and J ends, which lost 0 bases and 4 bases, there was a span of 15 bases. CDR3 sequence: CASSESRGLGSTEAFF. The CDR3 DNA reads TGCGCCAGCAGTGAGTCAAGGGGCCTGGGGAGCACTGAAGCTTTCTTT.

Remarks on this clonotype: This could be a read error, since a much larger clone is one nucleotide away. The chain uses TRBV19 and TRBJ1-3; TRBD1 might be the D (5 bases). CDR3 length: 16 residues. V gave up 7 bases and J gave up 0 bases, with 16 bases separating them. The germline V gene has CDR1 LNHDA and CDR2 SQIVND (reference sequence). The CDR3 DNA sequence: TGTGCCAGTATTATGATAGGGACCAGCTCTGGAAACACCATATATTTT. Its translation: CASIMIGTSSGNTIYF.

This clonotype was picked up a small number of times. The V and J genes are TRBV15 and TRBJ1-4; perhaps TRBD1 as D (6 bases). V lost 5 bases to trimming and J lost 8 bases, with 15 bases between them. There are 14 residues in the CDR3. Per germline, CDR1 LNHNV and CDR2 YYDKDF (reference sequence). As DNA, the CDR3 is TGTGCCACCAGCGGCGGGTCAGGGGAGGAAAAACTGTTTTTT. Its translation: CATSGGSGEEKLFF.

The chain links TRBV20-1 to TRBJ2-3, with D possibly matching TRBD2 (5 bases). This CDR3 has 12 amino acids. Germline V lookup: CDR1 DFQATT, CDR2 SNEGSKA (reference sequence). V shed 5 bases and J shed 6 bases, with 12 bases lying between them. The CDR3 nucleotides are TGCAGTGCTTGGAGGCTAGGGGATACGCAGTATTTT. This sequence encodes CSAWRLGDTQYF.

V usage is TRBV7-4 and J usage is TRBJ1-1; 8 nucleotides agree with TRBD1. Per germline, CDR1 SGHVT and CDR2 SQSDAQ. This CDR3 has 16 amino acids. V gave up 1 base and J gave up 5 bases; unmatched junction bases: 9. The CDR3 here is CASSLGSRGRFTEAFF. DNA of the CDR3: TGTGCCAGCAGCTTAGGATCCAGGGGGCGATTTACTGAAGCTTTCTTT.